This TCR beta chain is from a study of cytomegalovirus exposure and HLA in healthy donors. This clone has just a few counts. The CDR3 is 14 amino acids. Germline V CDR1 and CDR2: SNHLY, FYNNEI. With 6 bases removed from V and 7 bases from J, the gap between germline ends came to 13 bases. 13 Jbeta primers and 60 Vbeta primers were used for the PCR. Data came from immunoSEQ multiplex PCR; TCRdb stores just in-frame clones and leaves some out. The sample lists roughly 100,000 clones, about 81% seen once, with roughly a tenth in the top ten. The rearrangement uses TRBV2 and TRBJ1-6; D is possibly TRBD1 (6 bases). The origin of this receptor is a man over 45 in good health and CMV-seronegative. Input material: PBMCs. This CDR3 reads CASRITGINSPLHF. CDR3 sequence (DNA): TGTGCCAGCAGGATTACAGGGATAAATTCACCCCTCCACTTT.